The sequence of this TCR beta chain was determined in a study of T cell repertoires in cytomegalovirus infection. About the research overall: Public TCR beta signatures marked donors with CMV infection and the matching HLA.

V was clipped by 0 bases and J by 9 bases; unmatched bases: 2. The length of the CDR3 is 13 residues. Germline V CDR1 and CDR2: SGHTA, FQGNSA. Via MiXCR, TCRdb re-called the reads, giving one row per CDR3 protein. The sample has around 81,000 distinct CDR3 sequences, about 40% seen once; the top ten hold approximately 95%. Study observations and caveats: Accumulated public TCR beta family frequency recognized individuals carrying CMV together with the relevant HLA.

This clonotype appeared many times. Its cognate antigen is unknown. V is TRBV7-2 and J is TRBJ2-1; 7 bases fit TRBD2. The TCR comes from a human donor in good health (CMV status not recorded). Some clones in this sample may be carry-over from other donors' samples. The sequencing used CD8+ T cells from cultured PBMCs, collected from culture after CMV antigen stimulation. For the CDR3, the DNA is TGTGCCAGCAGCTTAGCGCCGGGGGGTGAGCAGTTCTTC. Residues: CASSLAPGGEQFF.